The source of this T cell receptor beta chain is a study of shared clonotypes between healthy human individuals. CD45RA-negative memory and CD45RA+ naive subsets were split from the CD4+ cells. The germline V gene has CDR1 MDHEN and CDR2 SYDVKM. The J segment lost 5 bases and the V segment lost 2 bases, leaving 6 bases of the junction unmatched. The CDR3 is 15 amino acids. Each sorted subset replicate got 200 ng genomic DNA, tens of thousands of genomes. Profiled with immunoSEQ multiplex PCR; TCRdb holds only in-frame clones, not every one. The repertoire has some 2,100,000 clones, approximately 96% of them found once; the top ten carry roughly 0.13%.

This sequence originates from a man aged 18 to 29 in good health. The rearrangement links TRBV28 to TRBJ2-7; 10 nucleotides line up with TRBD2. The sample was naive CD4+ T cells sorted from blood. Subset: CD45RA+ positively selected. The CDR3: CASSLTASGSNEQYF. CDR3 sequence (DNA): TGTGCCAGCAGTTTAACGGCTAGCGGGAGTAACGAGCAGTACTTC. The variable domain in full, with the rest retrieved from reference TRBV28 and TRBJ2-7, is DVKVTQSSRYLVKRTGEKVFLECVQDMDHENMFWYRQDPGLGLRLIYFSYDVKMKEKGDIPEGYSVSREKKERFSLILESASTNQTSMYLCASSLTASGSNEQYFGPGTRLTVT.